These T cell receptor beta chains were read from a single sample in a study of tumor-infiltrating lymphocytes in localized non-small cell lung cancer. Some clones are missing from TCRdb's copy, which holds only in-frame ones; the method was immunoSEQ multiplex PCR. The sample includes about 12,000 clones, roughly 88% of them seen just once. Sequenced material: uninvolved lung tissue not adjacent to the tumor. These receptors were collected from a human donor with non-small cell lung cancer. CDR3s include the opening cysteine and the closing phenylalanine or tryptophan. The D gene is left open where the match is weak. Clone size is not always given. Where it is, it says once, few, many or a class for expanded clones.

v_gene	d_gene	j_gene	abundance	CDR3nt	CDR3aa
TRBV10-1	-	TRBJ1-1	-	TGCGCCAGCAGTGGAGGGTGGGCTGAAGCTTTCTTT	CASSGGWAEAFF
TRBV30	-	TRBJ1-1	-	TGTGCCTGGAGACTGGGACAGAACACTGAAGCTTTCTTT	CAWRLGQNTEAFF
TRBV19	TRBD1	TRBJ1-5	-	TGTGCCAGTTCGGGACAGGGTCCTAATCAGCCCCAGCATTTT	CASSGQGPNQPQHF
TRBV5-4	TRBD2	TRBJ2-2	-	TGTGCCAGCAGCCCTCCTAGCGGGGCTACCGGGGAGCTGTTTTTT	CASSPPSGATGELFF
TRBV5-1	-	TRBJ2-1	-	TGCGCCAGCAGGGATACACTAGCCGGACGAGATGAGCAGTTCTTC	CASRDTLAGRDEQFF
TRBV9	-	TRBJ1-1	-	TGTGCCAGCAGCCTTTCACCGAACACTGAAGCTTTCTTT	CASSLSPNTEAFF
TRBV2	-	TRBJ2-3	-	TGTGCCAGCAGTGACAGGGCCACAGATACGCGGTATTTT	CASSDRATDTRYF
TRBV7-2	-	TRBJ1-5	few	TGTGCCAGCAAACAGGTTCCTAATAGCAATCAGCCCCAGCATTTT	CASKQVPNSNQPQHF
TRBV18	-	TRBJ1-1	-	TGTGCCAGCTCACGGAAAGGTCAGGACACTGAAGCTTTCTTT	CASSRKGQDTEAFF
TRBV6-1	-	TRBJ1-4	few	TGTGCCAGCAGTGAGGGCAGCACTAATGAAAAACTGTTTTTT	CASSEGSTNEKLFF
TRBV5-1	TRBD1	TRBJ2-7	-	TGCGCCAGCAGCTTGGTTGGGACAGGGGGCTACGAGCAGTACTTC	CASSLVGTGGYEQYF
TRBV30	TRBD2	TRBJ2-3	-	TGTGCCTGGACCGGACTAGCGGGGGGCTGGGAGGATACGCAGTATTTT	CAWTGLAGGWEDTQYF
TRBV7-2	TRBD1	TRBJ1-2	-	TGTGCCAGCAGCCGAGACAGGGACTCTCGTGGCTACACCTTC	CASSRDRDSRGYTF
TRBV7-2	TRBD2	TRBJ2-5	-	TGTGCCAGCAGCCCCCCTAGCGGAACGAAGACCCAGTACTTC	CASSPPSGTKTQYF
TRBV7-3	-	TRBJ2-5	-	TGTGCCAGCAGCTTAAACCCTCAAGGGGCCCAGTACTTC	CASSLNPQGAQYF
TRBV6-1	TRBD1	TRBJ2-7	once	TGTGCCAGCAGTGAGGGGACAGGGCTCTACGAGCAGTACTTC	CASSEGTGLYEQYF
TRBV2	TRBD2	TRBJ2-7	-	TGTGCCAGCAGTGAAGTGGGTCTAGCGGGGAGGCCGGGCGAGCAGTACTTC	CASSEVGLAGRPGEQYF
TRBV6-5	-	TRBJ1-2	-	TGTGCCAGCTCTCTGGCAGGCAACCTTAACTATGGCTACACCTTC	CASSLAGNLNYGYTF
TRBV5-1	TRBD2	TRBJ2-5	-	TGCGCCAGCAGCCACAGACTAGCGGGAGGTCAAGAGACCCAGTACTTC	CASSHRLAGGQETQYF
TRBV2	TRBD1	TRBJ1-4	-	TGTGCCAGCGTATCGACGGGACAGTATAATGAAAAACTGTTTTTT	CASVSTGQYNEKLFF
TRBV6-5	-	TRBJ2-7	-	TGTGCCAGCACATTCAATTACGAGCAGTACTTC	CASTFNYEQYF
TRBV5-6	-	TRBJ1-1	-	TGTGCCAGCAGCTTGCGGGGCCTTGAAGCTTTCTTT	CASSLRGLEAFF
TRBV7-8	-	TRBJ2-7	-	TGTGCCAGCAGCTTAGGGGTCCGAGGAACCTACGAGCAGTACTTC	CASSLGVRGTYEQYF
TRBV4-1	-	TRBJ2-7	-	TGCGCCAGCAGCCAAGGGAGGGGGAGCTCCTACGAGCAGTACTTC	CASSQGRGSSYEQYF
TRBV15	-	TRBJ2-6	-	TGTGCCACCAGCGCCCGCCCGGGAGCTGGGGCCAACGTCCTGACTTTC	CATSARPGAGANVLTF
TRBV13	-	TRBJ1-1	-	TGTGCCAGCAGCTTAGGACGGGGCGGGGCTTTCTTT	CASSLGRGGAFF
TRBV6-1	TRBD1	TRBJ1-1	-	TGTGCCAGCAGTGATTCCGGGACAGGGGGTCTTCGGGCTGAAGCTTTCTTT	CASSDSGTGGLRAEAFF
TRBV10-2	TRBD1	TRBJ2-5	-	TGCGCCAGCAGTGAGTCGGGACAGGGGTTCGAGACCCAGTACTTC	CASSESGQGFETQYF
TRBV19	-	TRBJ2-7	-	TGTGCCAGTAGTATACAGGGATACGAGCAGTACTTC	CASSIQGYEQYF
TRBV2	-	TRBJ2-7	-	TGTGCCAGCAAAGACTACCACGAGCAGTACTTC	CASKDYHEQYF
TRBV15	TRBD1	TRBJ2-1	-	TGTGCCACCAGCAGAGGAGGGACAGGGAACAATGAGCAGTTCTTC	CATSRGGTGNNEQFF
TRBV7-2	TRBD1	TRBJ1-1	-	TGTGCCAGCAGCTTGCACAGGGGGCGAGGTGAAGCTTTCTTT	CASSLHRGRGEAFF
TRBV6-5	TRBD1	TRBJ2-5	-	TGTGCCAGCCGTCTCCAGACAGGGGGGAAGACCCAGTACTTC	CASRLQTGGKTQYF
TRBV30	-	TRBJ1-1	-	TGTGCCTGGAAAGGGAACACTGAAGCTTTCTTT	CAWKGNTEAFF
TRBV7-9	-	TRBJ1-1	-	TGTGCCAGCAGCTCGACAGTCATGAACACTGAAGCTTTCTTT	CASSSTVMNTEAFF
TRBV30	TRBD1	TRBJ2-1	-	TGTGCCTGGAATGGCGGACAGGGGATCAATGAGCAGTTCTTC	CAWNGGQGINEQFF
TRBV6-6	-	TRBJ2-5	-	TGTGCCAGCAGTTACTCGATCGAGAGTTTGACCCAGTACTTC	CASSYSIESLTQYF
TRBV10-1	-	TRBJ2-7	-	TGCGCCAGCAGTCCGGGGGCTAGCGGCGAGCAGTACTTC	CASSPGASGEQYF
TRBV10-1	TRBD1	TRBJ1-1	few	TGCGCCAGCAGTGGTCACGGACAGGGGCAGACTGAAGCTTTCTTT	CASSGHGQGQTEAFF
TRBV6-1	TRBD1	TRBJ2-1	-	TGTGCCAGCAGTGGAGACTCCTGGACAGGTAACTATGAGCAGTTCTTC	CASSGDSWTGNYEQFF
TRBV5-1	-	TRBJ1-1	-	TGCGCCAGCAAACGGGCAGGGAACACTGAAGCTTTCTTT	CASKRAGNTEAFF
TRBV6-1	-	TRBJ2-1	-	TGTGCCAGCAGTGAAGCGGGGCTAGTCTTAGGCAATGAGCAGTTCTTC	CASSEAGLVLGNEQFF
TRBV5-1	-	TRBJ1-1	-	TGCGCCAGCAGCTTGGCGGGCGGGTTTGTCGGCACTGAAGCTTTCTTT	CASSLAGGFVGTEAFF
TRBV30	TRBD1	TRBJ1-5	-	TGTGCCTGGAGTGGGACAGGGCATCAGCCCCAGCATTTT	CAWSGTGHQPQHF
TRBV30	-	TRBJ2-2	once	TGTGCCTGGTACTACAAGTGGGAGCTGTTTTTT	CAWYYKWELFF